This TCR beta chain was retrieved from a study of T cell responses to AZD1222 COVID-19 vaccine (dated by TCRdb to 2020 to 2023). Looking at the study overall: AZD1222 recipients whose second dose came at about 4 weeks and those whose second dose came at about 12 weeks were combined into one group, since spike-specific TCR depth and breadth did not differ between the two schedules. A total of approximately 250 trial participants underwent TCR sequencing, of whom 200 to 220 had received two doses of AZD1222 and 26 had received two doses of the MenACWY control vaccine. Trial participants were enrolled by age into 18-55, 56-69 and 70-plus year subgroups, with 148, 28 and 57 TCR-sequenced participants respectively.

Trimming takes 4 bases from V and 2 bases from J, and the germline ends sit 16 bases apart. The CDR3 contains 15 residues, cysteine and phenylalanine counted. CDR3 DNA is the only sequence kept; it has 45 bases, read in frame from the first base. From a lookup of the germline V gene, CDR1 and CDR2 are SGHRS and YFSETQ. General conclusions and limits of the study: Conclusions about previously exposed vaccinees are limited, since just a handful of AZD1222 recipients were seropositive for SARS-CoV-2 at baseline. Reportedly, almost half of the unique spike-specific TCRs recognized epitopes lying outside the regions that are mutated in the B.1.351 and B.1.1.7 variants. No day 14 peak-response samples were available, so repertoires were characterized only after the peak T cell response. The 56-69-year group was small, and its depth increase did not reach significance, likely because of low power. Participants were mostly white British, with more females than males. The authors suggested clonal diversity may have been underestimated. Vaccine-associated CD4 TCRs spanned the whole spike protein, with dominant responses in regions 160-218 and 743-854. After two AZD1222 doses, spike-specific TCR breadth and depth were significantly higher than at day 0 and than in MenACWY recipients.

The CDR3 regions of human TCRbeta chains were subjected to immunosequencing. Per the authors' processing: Repertoire TCRs were checked for matches against a reference library of SARS-CoV-2-specific TCRs that had been generated using the MIRA antigen-specificity platform. Breadth was defined as the fraction of unique TCRs that were SARS-CoV-2-associated, and depth was defined as the fraction of total T cells that were SARS-CoV-2-associated. Using the MIRA data, each spike-specific TCR was mapped to the spike region that the TCR reacts to and placed in a CD4 or CD8 class. Log10-transformed breadth and depth values were compared by one-way ANOVA with Sidak's multiple comparisons tests. TCRdb took this table from immuneACCESS and kept in-frame rearrangements with V and J called. Such tables lack part of the clones; where checked against another copy, unresolved V genes explain under half of the gap, and the rest is unexplained. Clone size and the V and J calls come from that table; the DNA yielded D and trimming. The sample table shows 95,000 to 110,000 clones, and about 89% are seen once. About 19% of the sample is taken by the ten largest.

As concerns this clone: It lacks a known antigen. No qualities accompany the bases; no much larger clone lies one base away.

In the paper's terms, the time point label means: baseline before first vaccination. The vaccinee samples were drawn from two UK trials, COV001 and COV002, one of which was a single-blind randomized controlled phase 2/3 trial testing AZD1222 (ChAdOx1 nCoV-19) in healthy adults. For TCRbeta chain sequencing, PBMC samples from trial participants were taken at day 0 and at day 28 after the second dose. The chain is made from TRBV5-1 and TRBJ2-7; TRBD1 is perhaps the D gene, given 5 matching bases. The sequence was collected from an adult in good health. The material was peripheral blood, obtained on day 0 of AZD1222 vaccination. The CDR3 protein sequence reads: CASSPAQGWTYEQYF. The nucleotide sequence is TGCGCCAGCAGCCCCGCCCAGGGTTGGACCTACGAGCAGTACTTC.